Listed below are T cell receptor beta chains from one sample, sequenced in a study of PD-1 blockade in mismatch repair-deficient tumors. Data came from immunoSEQ multiplex PCR; TCRdb stores just in-frame clones and leaves some out. Counted here are about 14,000 clones, 80% to 90% occurring once; the ten biggest clones make up over 1.5%. The specimen comprised PBMCs, sampled around 15 weeks after starting pembrolizumab. These receptors came from an adult with mismatch repair-deficient cancer. Each CDR3 is given with its conserved first and last residue. A D gene is named only where the DNA matches it firmly. Rows give clone size only sometimes, using once, few, many, or a class for an expanded clone.

cdr3_nt cdr3_aa clone_size v_call d_call j_call
TGTGCCAGCAGCGTCAGAGGTAGCGGGGTTTCCAATGAGCAGTTCTTC CASSVRGSGVSNEQFF . TRBV9 TRBD2 TRBJ2-1
TGTGCCAGCAGCTTAAACCCTACTAGCGGGGGGGTTTCCTACAATGAGCAGTTCTTC CASSLNPTSGGVSYNEQFF . TRBV7-2 TRBD2 TRBJ2-1
TGTGCCAGCTCACCAGCCACGCAGGACAATGAGCAGTTCTTC CASSPATQDNEQFF . TRBV18 . TRBJ2-1
TGCGCCAGCAGTTTAAGACAGGAACCGACCGGGGAGCTGTTTTTT CASSLRQEPTGELFF . TRBV5-1 . TRBJ2-2
TGCGCCAGCAGCTTAGAGTCCTATGGCTACACCTTC CASSLESYGYTF . TRBV5-1 . TRBJ1-2
TGTGCCAGCAGTGCGGCCGGGACATCGAGACACGAGCAGTACTTC CASSAAGTSRHEQYF . TRBV6-1 . TRBJ2-7
TGTGCCAGCAGGGGAGGCTCGAGCTCCTACAATGAGCAGTTCTTC CASRGGSSSYNEQFF . TRBV27 . TRBJ2-1
TGTGCCAGCAGTGAAGCGATGCGTATGACAGACGGGACTGAAGCTTTCTTT CASSEAMRMTDGTEAFF . TRBV2 . TRBJ1-1
TGTGCCAGTAGTTACGCCGATGGGACTTTCGGGCAGCCCCAGCATTTT CASSYADGTFGQPQHF . TRBV19 . TRBJ1-5
TGCGCCAGCAGCTTGGGACTGCCTCCACGGACCCAGTACTTC CASSLGLPPRTQYF . TRBV4-1 . TRBJ2-5
TGTGCCAGCAGTTTGAGGCAGGGGGCTTACAATGAGCAGTTCTTC CASSLRQGAYNEQFF . TRBV27 TRBD1 TRBJ2-1
TGTGCCAGCTCACCATTTGCGAGTACCTCCTACGAGCAGTACTTC CASSPFASTSYEQYF . TRBV18 . TRBJ2-7
TGTGCCAGCAGACAAACAGGGGGCGATCAGCCCCAGCATTTT CASRQTGGDQPQHF . TRBV25-1 TRBD1 TRBJ1-5
TGTGCCAGCAGTTTGTCCGGGACAGGGAACACTGAAGCTTTCTTT CASSLSGTGNTEAFF once TRBV28 TRBD1 TRBJ1-1
TGTGCCAGCAGGCCGGGACAGATGTCCAACTATGGCTACACCTTC CASRPGQMSNYGYTF . TRBV28 TRBD1 TRBJ1-2